Shown below are 16 T cell receptor beta chains from a single sample sequenced in a study of OX40 agonist ivuxolimab in advanced cancers. Only in-frame clones appear in the TCRdb table, and some are missing; sequencing was by immunoSEQ multiplex PCR. The repertoire consists of tens of thousands of clones, with 82% occurring once and the leading ten covering 1.5% to 2%. Sequenced material: CD4+ or CD8+ T cells sorted from blood, taken in a trial of the OX40 agonist ivuxolimab. Receptor source: an adult with an advanced solid tumor such as melanoma, head and neck, liver or kidney cancer.

The V call is TRBV10-2, the J call TRBJ2-3; D is undetermined. With 2 bases removed from V and 2 bases from J, the gap between germline ends came to 8 bases. This CDR3 spans 14 amino acids. Germline V CDR1 and CDR2: WSHSY, SAAADI. The CDR3 DNA follows: TGCGCCAGCAGTGAGGCTCTGACCACAGATACGCAGTATTTT. This sequence encodes CASSEALTTDTQYF.

This chain connects TRBV19 to TRBJ1-1, with a tentative D call TRBD1 (6 bases). There are 14 residues in the CDR3. The germline V and J ends were trimmed by 7 bases and 4 bases, with 16 bases remaining between them. Per the germline V gene, CDR1 is LNHDA and CDR2 is SQIVND (reference sequence). The CDR3 nucleotides read TGTGCCAGTAAACCCCCCGGGGGCCTCACTGAAGCTTTCTTT. It translates to CASKPPGGLTEAFF.

The J gene is TRBJ2-7, the V gene TRBV7-2; D ambiguous. Trimming removed 5 bases at V and 6 bases at J, with 17 bases between. Germline CDR1 and CDR2: SGHTA and FQGNSA. The CDR3 has 14 amino acids. The CDR3, as DNA: TGTGCCAGCAGCGAAGACACGACCTTCCGCGAGCAGTACTTC. It codes for CASSEDTTFREQYF.

This chain links TRBV10-1 with TRBJ1-2; D is perhaps TRBD1 (6 bases). V shed 4 bases and J shed 4 bases, with 13 bases lying between them. This CDR3 has 14 amino acids. Germline-derived CDR1 and CDR2 are WNHNN and SYGVQD (reference sequence). The chain's CDR3 is CASSGSGQVYGYTF. The CDR3 DNA follows: TGCGCCAGCAGTGGATCGGGACAAGTCTATGGCTACACCTTC.

The chain uses TRBV7-9 and TRBJ2-3, with TRBD2 matching 11 bases. Germline V CDR1 and CDR2: SEHNR, FQNEAQ (reference sequence). J lost 3 bases, V lost 5 bases, and 7 bases had no gene match. The CDR3 runs to 16 residues. CDR3 residues: CASSAGTSGGTDTQYF. DNA of the CDR3: TGTGCCAGCAGCGCCGGGACTAGCGGAGGAACAGATACGCAGTATTTT.

The genes are TRBV2 and TRBJ2-7; the D gene is possibly TRBD2 (5 bases). This CDR3 contains 13 residues. Germline CDR1 SNHLY, CDR2 FYNNEI. V gave up 5 bases and J gave up 6 bases, with 14 bases separating them. CDR3 in amino acids: CASSYRDTAEQYF. CDR3 coding DNA: TGTGCCAGCAGTTATCGGGATACAGCCGAGCAGTACTTC.

This clone was seen a few times. The chain employs TRBV6-5 and TRBJ2-5; D uncertain. Per germline, CDR1 MNHEY and CDR2 SVGAGI. The CDR3 has 12 amino acids. Trimming removed 7 bases at V and 8 bases at J, with 14 bases between. The CDR3 bases are TGTGCCAGCAAAACAGAGACGAACACCCAGTACTTC. Protein: CASKTETNTQYF.

The chain combines TRBV6-5 with TRBJ1-4; the D is unclear. V lost 4 bases, J lost 6 bases, and 9 bases lay in between. CDR3 size: 13 residues. Germline V gives CDR1 MNHEY, CDR2 SVGAGI. CDR3 DNA: TGTGCCAGCAGTTCAAGGGTGTATGAAAAACTGTTTTTT. Translated, it gives CASSSRVYEKLFF.

V usage is TRBV27 and J usage is TRBJ2-2, with 11 positions matching TRBD2. Germline values: CDR1 MNHEY, CDR2 SMNVEV (reference sequence). CDR3 length: 16 amino acids. The V segment lost 4 bases and the J segment 5 bases; nucleotides outside the gene matches: 6. The CDR3 spells CASSSPSGGYTGELFF. The CDR3 bases are TGTGCCAGCAGTTCACCTAGCGGGGGGTATACCGGGGAGCTGTTTTTT.

The CDR3 sequence is CAIRTSGGGDTQYF. The CDR3 DNA is TGTGCCATCCGGACTAGCGGGGGTGGGGATACGCAGTATTTT. J is TRBJ2-3 and V is TRBV10-3; 13 bases map to TRBD2. This CDR3 is 14 amino acids long. CDR1 is ENHRY, CDR2 SYGVKD, per germline. V lost 8 bases, J lost 6 bases, and 5 bases stayed unmatched.

The chain combines TRBV2 with TRBJ2-1; TRBD2 matches 9 bases. This CDR3 region has 14 residues. The trim removed 5 bases at V and 2 bases at J, leaving 1 base unmatched. CDR1 and CDR2 from the germline V gene are SNHLY and FYNNEI. CDR3 amino acids: CASSPSGTYNEQFF. CDR3 bases: TGTGCCAGCAGTCCTAGCGGGACCTACAATGAGCAGTTCTTC.

This clone was counted a few times. This rearrangement joins TRBV19 to TRBJ1-1; D remains ambiguous. The CDR3 runs 16 residues. Trimming pared 0 bases from V and 3 bases from J, leaving 14 bases between. Germline assignment: CDR1 LNHDA and CDR2 SQIVND (reference sequence). The CDR3 here is CASSIDPYTRDTEAFF. In nucleotides, the CDR3 is TGTGCCAGTAGTATAGATCCCTATACTAGGGACACTGAAGCTTTCTTT.

The J gene is TRBJ1-1, the V gene TRBV6-5, with 10 nucleotides matching TRBD1. The CDR3 spans 14 residues. Germline V lookup: CDR1 MNHEY, CDR2 SVGAGI. The junction had 5 bases not matched to a gene; V was cut back by 7 bases and J by 3 bases. Here the CDR3 reads CASTDRGPDTEAFF. The CDR3 coding sequence is TGTGCCAGCACCGACAGGGGGCCCGACACTGAAGCTTTCTTT.

This clone was seen a few times. The rearrangement uses TRBV6-1 and TRBJ1-1; D possibly corresponds to TRBD1 (5 bases). The germline CDR1 and CDR2 sequences are MNHNS and SASEGT. V dropped 7 bases and J dropped 3 bases, with 15 bases sitting between them. The CDR3 extends over 14 amino acids. In DNA form, the CDR3 reads TGTGCCAGCACTTCCGGGGCTAAGTACACTGAAGCTTTCTTT. Protein sequence: CASTSGAKYTEAFF.

The rearrangement joins TRBV9 to TRBJ1-2, with a weak D call TRBD1 (5 bases). CDR3 length: 15 residues. The germline V and J ends were trimmed by 0 bases and 8 bases, with 17 bases remaining between them. CDR1 is SGDLS, CDR2 YYNGEE, per germline. CDR3 protein: CASSVAGDFGSGYTF. The CDR3 nucleotides read TGTGCCAGCAGCGTAGCCGGGGACTTCGGGTCCGGCTACACCTTC.

The CDR3 nucleotides read TGTGCCAGCAGCTCTGAATTGAACACTGAAGCTTTCTTT. Amino acid sequence: CASSSELNTEAFF. The rearrangement uses TRBV7-8 and TRBJ1-1; D gene uncertain. V dropped 4 bases and J dropped 0 bases, with 6 bases sitting between them. Germline V gene sequence: CDR1 SGHVS, CDR2 FQNEAQ. The CDR3 totals 13 residues.